A selection of T cell receptor beta chains follows, all from one sample in a study of sequential checkpoint blockade in melanoma. TCRdb's copy holds only in-frame clones and misses some; the assay was immunoSEQ multiplex PCR. This sample has under 25,000 clones; around 88% occur once, and the top ten carry 35% to 40%. The sequencing here drew on CD8+ T cells sorted from blood (inferred from file names), taken from a patient given nivolumab and ipilimumab in sequence. Receptors originate from a human donor with melanoma. CDR3s include the opening cysteine and the closing phenylalanine or tryptophan. The D gene is left open where the match is weak. Size tells how often a clone was seen (once, few, many) or the class of an expanded clone, and some rows leave it out.

size: -; length: 17; D: TRBD1; V: TRBV7-9; J: TRBJ1-1; DNA: TGTGCCAGCAGCGCACGGGACAGGGCCGTAGACTGGCCTGAAGCTTTCTTT; CDR3: CASSARDRAVDWPEAFF
size: once; length: 16; D: TRBD2; V: TRBV5-6; J: TRBJ2-1; DNA: TGTGCCAGCAGCTTTCCTAGCGGGAGCTCCTACAATGAGCAGTTCTTC; CDR3: CASSFPSGSSYNEQFF
size: few; length: 13; D: TRBD1; V: TRBV2; J: TRBJ1-2; DNA: TGTGCCAACCCTCGGGACAGGGACTATGGCTACACCTTC; CDR3: CANPRDRDYGYTF
size: once; length: 15; D: TRBD2; V: TRBV30; J: TRBJ2-1; DNA: TGTGCCTGGAGGGCACGGCGGGGGGGCCTTCATGAGCAGTTCTTC; CDR3: CAWRARRGGLHEQFF
size: -; length: 17; D: -; V: TRBV7-9; J: TRBJ2-1; DNA: TGTGCCAGCAGCTTAGCCCTCCTAGCCTCTTTAAGCAATGAGCAGTTCTTC; CDR3: CASSLALLASLSNEQFF
size: -; length: 13; D: -; V: TRBV6-6; J: TRBJ1-1; DNA: TGTGCCAGCAGTCGGACAGTTTACACTGAAGCTTTCTTT; CDR3: CASSRTVYTEAFF
size: -; length: 13; D: -; V: TRBV5-1; J: TRBJ1-1; DNA: TGCGCCAGCGCCTGGGGGGGGAACACTGAAGCTTTCTTT; CDR3: CASAWGGNTEAFF
size: -; length: 14; D: TRBD1; V: TRBV28; J: TRBJ1-1; DNA: TGTGCCAGCAGTACTCACAGGGGGCGGACTGAAGCTTTCTTT; CDR3: CASSTHRGRTEAFF
size: -; length: 16; D: -; V: TRBV7-9; J: TRBJ2-4; DNA: TGTGCCAGCAGCTTTGGACTCTCCGGAGCCAAAAACATTCAGTACTTC; CDR3: CASSFGLSGAKNIQYF
size: once; length: 14; D: TRBD1; V: TRBV29-1; J: TRBJ2-7; DNA: TGCAGCGTGGGGACACACAGGGGGCGATACGAGCAGTACTTC; CDR3: CSVGTHRGRYEQYF
size: -; length: 14; D: -; V: TRBV11-2; J: TRBJ2-4; DNA: TGTGCCAGCAGCTTATCGGCGGCGTACTACATTCAGTACTTC; CDR3: CASSLSAAYYIQYF
size: -; length: 13; D: -; V: TRBV2; J: TRBJ2-7; DNA: TGTGCCAGCAGTGTGGACAGCTCCTACGAGCAGTACTTC; CDR3: CASSVDSSYEQYF
size: few; length: 13; D: TRBD1; V: TRBV19; J: TRBJ2-7; DNA: TGTGCCAGTAGTGACGGGACAGGGATCGAGCAGTACTTC; CDR3: CASSDGTGIEQYF
size: -; length: 14; D: TRBD1; V: TRBV27; J: TRBJ2-1; DNA: TGTGCCAGCAGTGCCGGGACAGTGGGTTATGAGCAGTTCTTC; CDR3: CASSAGTVGYEQFF
size: -; length: 16; D: -; V: TRBV27; J: TRBJ2-7; DNA: TGTGCCAGCAGACCTATTGACAGATCGTTCTCCTACGAGCAGTACTTC; CDR3: CASRPIDRSFSYEQYF
size: -; length: 15; D: TRBD1; V: TRBV28; J: TRBJ2-5; DNA: TGTGCCAGCAGTGGGGACAGGGGGCTCTCGGAGACCCAGTACTTC; CDR3: CASSGDRGLSETQYF
size: -; length: 15; D: TRBD2; V: TRBV6-4; J: TRBJ2-3; DNA: TGTGCCAGCAGTGACTCCGGGACTAGCCACCACACGCAGTATTTT; CDR3: CASSDSGTSHHTQYF
size: once; length: 16; D: TRBD2; V: TRBV13; J: TRBJ2-5; DNA: TGTGCCAGCAGCCTCCGAGGCGGGGGGGTCCAAGAGACCCAGTACTTC; CDR3: CASSLRGGGVQETQYF
size: -; length: 12; D: -; V: TRBV6-6; J: TRBJ2-2; DNA: TGTGCCAGTATAAGAGACACCGGGGAGCTGTTTTTT; CDR3: CASIRDTGELFF
size: -; length: 17; D: -; V: TRBV7-6; J: TRBJ2-5; DNA: TGTGCCAGCAGCTCGTTCGGAGCGCGGGCGCTCCAAGAGACCCAGTACTTC; CDR3: CASSSFGARALQETQYF
size: -; length: 14; D: -; V: TRBV13; J: TRBJ2-7; DNA: TGTGCCAGCAGCCTCTCCGAGGGAATTTACGAGCAGTACTTC; CDR3: CASSLSEGIYEQYF
size: -; length: 16; D: -; V: TRBV7-9; J: TRBJ1-3; DNA: TGTGCCAGCAGCTTAACCCAGGTTCGCTCTGGAAACACCATATATTTT; CDR3: CASSLTQVRSGNTIYF
size: -; length: 13; D: TRBD2; V: TRBV27; J: TRBJ2-7; DNA: TGTGCCAGCGGGACTAGCGGGATGCACGAGCAGTACTTC; CDR3: CASGTSGMHEQYF
size: -; length: 14; D: -; V: TRBV7-9; J: TRBJ2-5; DNA: TGTGCCGGCCGAGGCGGAGGGTCCCAAGAGACCCAGTACTTC; CDR3: CAGRGGGSQETQYF
size: -; length: 14; D: -; V: TRBV10-3; J: TRBJ1-2; DNA: TGTGCCATCAGTGAGTTGGCGGTAAACTATGGCTACACCTTC; CDR3: CAISELAVNYGYTF
size: -; length: 17; D: -; V: TRBV4-2; J: TRBJ1-4; DNA: TGTGCCAGCAGCCAAGAGGAAGGGAGCACAACTAATGAAAAACTGTTTTTT; CDR3: CASSQEEGSTTNEKLFF
size: -; length: 14; D: -; V: TRBV7-9; J: TRBJ1-4; DNA: TGTGCCAGCAGCTTAGAAGCAGGGAAGGGAAAACTGTTTTTT; CDR3: CASSLEAGKGKLFF
size: few; length: 12; D: TRBD1; V: TRBV15; J: TRBJ1-1; DNA: TGTGCCACCAGGACAGGGGGGACTGAAGCTTTCTTT; CDR3: CATRTGGTEAFF
size: once; length: 15; D: TRBD1; V: TRBV7-9; J: TRBJ1-1; DNA: TGTGCCAGCAGCTTCCGGGACAGGGAAGGCACTGAAGCTTTCTTT; CDR3: CASSFRDREGTEAFF
size: -; length: 16; D: -; V: TRBV29-1; J: TRBJ1-2; DNA: TGCAGCGTTGAAGGGAGCTTGGTGGCCGGCCTCTATGGCTACACCTTC; CDR3: CSVEGSLVAGLYGYTF
size: -; length: 13; D: TRBD2; V: TRBV15; J: TRBJ2-7; DNA: TGTGCCACCAGCCCTGGGGCGGGAGGCGAGCAGTACTTC; CDR3: CATSPGAGGEQYF
size: -; length: 13; D: TRBD2; V: TRBV28; J: TRBJ2-7; DNA: TGTGCCAGCAGTGCCGGGGGGAGGAACGAGCAGTACTTC; CDR3: CASSAGGRNEQYF
size: -; length: 13; D: -; V: TRBV30; J: TRBJ2-7; DNA: TGTGCCTGGAGTGTAGTTCGGGGATACGAGCAGTACTTC; CDR3: CAWSVVRGYEQYF
size: -; length: 13; D: -; V: TRBV13; J: TRBJ1-1; DNA: TGTGCCAGCAGCTTAGTGGGAGGCACTGAAGCTTTCTTT; CDR3: CASSLVGGTEAFF
size: -; length: 14; D: -; V: TRBV7-8; J: TRBJ2-7; DNA: TGTGCCAGCAGCTTAGCGACAGCGTCCTACGAGCAGTACTTC; CDR3: CASSLATASYEQYF
size: -; length: 14; D: -; V: TRBV27; J: TRBJ2-1; DNA: TGTGCCAGCAGTTTATTTTCCAGGCAGCCGAAGCAGTTCTTC; CDR3: CASSLFSRQPKQFF
size: -; length: 15; D: -; V: TRBV6-5; J: TRBJ2-3; DNA: TGTGCCAGCAGTTACTGGGGCGGGGCCACAGATACGCAGTATTTT; CDR3: CASSYWGGATDTQYF
size: few; length: 15; D: -; V: TRBV2; J: TRBJ1-1; DNA: TGTGCCAGCAGTGTGACGGACTCATGGAACACTGAAGCTTTCTTT; CDR3: CASSVTDSWNTEAFF
size: -; length: 14; D: TRBD1; V: TRBV28; J: TRBJ1-4; DNA: TGTGCCAGCAGCCGGACAGGAGTTAATGAAAAACTGTTTTTT; CDR3: CASSRTGVNEKLFF
size: -; length: 13; D: -; V: TRBV28; J: TRBJ2-5; DNA: TGTGCCAGCAGCGGATCGTCCCTGGGGGGCCAGTACTTC; CDR3: CASSGSSLGGQYF
size: -; length: 14; D: -; V: TRBV19; J: TRBJ2-6; DNA: TGTGCCAGTAGACTGGGCCCTGGGGCCAACGTCCTGACTTTC; CDR3: CASRLGPGANVLTF
size: -; length: 13; D: -; V: TRBV7-6; J: TRBJ1-2; DNA: TGTGCCAGCAGCTTAGGCGGCAGCTATGGCTACACCTTC; CDR3: CASSLGGSYGYTF
size: -; length: 17; D: TRBD2; V: TRBV5-1; J: TRBJ2-3; DNA: TGCGCCAGCAGCGTCAACCTAGCGGGCTATAGCACAGATACGCAGTATTTT; CDR3: CASSVNLAGYSTDTQYF
size: -; length: 15; D: TRBD2; V: TRBV29-1; J: TRBJ2-1; DNA: TGCAGCGTTGAAGGGGGGCTAGCGGGAGGCAATGAGCAGTTCTTC; CDR3: CSVEGGLAGGNEQFF
size: -; length: 17; D: TRBD2; V: TRBV9; J: TRBJ2-7; DNA: TGTGCCAGCAGCGCGGGACTAGCGGGAGCGCCCCTCTACGAGCAGTACTTC; CDR3: CASSAGLAGAPLYEQYF
size: -; length: 13; D: -; V: TRBV28; J: TRBJ1-4; DNA: TGTGCCAGCCTGGGCCTCAGCGGGGAAAAACTGTTTTTT; CDR3: CASLGLSGEKLFF
size: -; length: 14; D: TRBD1; V: TRBV27; J: TRBJ2-7; DNA: TGTGCCAGCAGTCCCGACAGGGTTATCGACGAGCAGTACTTC; CDR3: CASSPDRVIDEQYF
size: few; length: 16; D: TRBD2; V: TRBV27; J: TRBJ2-4; DNA: TGTGCCAGCAGTACCATAGCGGGAGTTGCCAAAAACATTCAGTACTTC; CDR3: CASSTIAGVAKNIQYF
size: -; length: 12; D: -; V: TRBV5-4; J: TRBJ2-1; DNA: TGTGCCAGCAGCTTGGCTCCCGCGGAGCAGTTCTTC; CDR3: CASSLAPAEQFF
size: -; length: 20; D: TRBD2; V: TRBV28; J: TRBJ2-1; DNA: TGTGCCAGCAGTTTAGTCGGGGGGACTAGCGGGAGGGGCACCTACAATGAGCAGTTCTTC; CDR3: CASSLVGGTSGRGTYNEQFF
size: -; length: 15; D: -; V: TRBV28; J: TRBJ1-2; DNA: TGTGCCAGCAGTCCTTGGGGGGAGGAAGAGGATGGCTACACCTTC; CDR3: CASSPWGEEEDGYTF
size: -; length: 16; D: -; V: TRBV4-1; J: TRBJ1-2; DNA: TGCGCCAGCAGCCAAGATCTTACAGGTTTGGCGTGGGGCTACACCTTC; CDR3: CASSQDLTGLAWGYTF
size: -; length: 14; D: TRBD2; V: TRBV28; J: TRBJ2-7; DNA: TGTGCCAGCAGTTTAGTAGCGGGAGTTTACGAGCAGTACTTC; CDR3: CASSLVAGVYEQYF
size: -; length: 13; D: TRBD1; V: TRBV19; J: TRBJ1-1; DNA: TGTGCCAGTAGTCAGGGGGCGAACACTGAAGCTTTCTTT; CDR3: CASSQGANTEAFF
size: medium-sized; length: 15; D: TRBD2; V: TRBV14; J: TRBJ2-7; DNA: TGTGCCAGCAGCCCCTGGGCTAGCGGAACTAACGAGCAGTACTTC; CDR3: CASSPWASGTNEQYF
size: -; length: 15; D: -; V: TRBV6-6; J: TRBJ2-3; DNA: TGTGCCAGCAGTTACTGGGGCGGGGCCACAGATACGCAGTATTTT; CDR3: CASSYWGGATDTQYF
size: -; length: 16; D: TRBD1; V: TRBV30; J: TRBJ2-7; DNA: TGTGCCTGGAGTGTAGTCGCGGGACAGGGGGAGGACGAGCAGTACTTC; CDR3: CAWSVVAGQGEDEQYF